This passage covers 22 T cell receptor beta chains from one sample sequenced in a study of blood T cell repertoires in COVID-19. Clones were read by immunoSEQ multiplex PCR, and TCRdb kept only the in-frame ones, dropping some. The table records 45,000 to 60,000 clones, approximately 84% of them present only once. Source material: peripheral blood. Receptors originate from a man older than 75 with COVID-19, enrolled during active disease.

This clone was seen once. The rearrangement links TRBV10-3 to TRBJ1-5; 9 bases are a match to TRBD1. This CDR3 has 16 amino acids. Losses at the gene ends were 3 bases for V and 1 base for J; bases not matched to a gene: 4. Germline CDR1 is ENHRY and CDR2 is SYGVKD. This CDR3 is CAISEGTGSSNQPQHF. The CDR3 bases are TGTGCCATCAGTGAAGGGACAGGGTCAAGCAATCAGCCCCAGCATTTT.

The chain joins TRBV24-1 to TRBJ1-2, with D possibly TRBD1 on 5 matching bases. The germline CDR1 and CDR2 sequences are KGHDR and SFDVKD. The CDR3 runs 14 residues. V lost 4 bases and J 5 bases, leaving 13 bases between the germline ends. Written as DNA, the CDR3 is TGTGCCACCAGTGACCCCGGCAGGGTGTATGGCTACACCTTC. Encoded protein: CATSDPGRVYGYTF.

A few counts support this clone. The CDR3 DNA is TGTGCCAGCAGTCCCCTCGGGAAGACGGGTGGGGCCAACGTCCTGACTTTC. This encodes CASSPLGKTGGANVLTF. V usage is TRBV27 and J usage is TRBJ2-6; a weak D match, TRBD2 (5 bases). V was trimmed by 5 bases and J by 3 bases, leaving 17 bases between them. In germline, CDR1 is MNHEY, CDR2 SMNVEV (reference sequence). The length of the CDR3 is 17 residues.

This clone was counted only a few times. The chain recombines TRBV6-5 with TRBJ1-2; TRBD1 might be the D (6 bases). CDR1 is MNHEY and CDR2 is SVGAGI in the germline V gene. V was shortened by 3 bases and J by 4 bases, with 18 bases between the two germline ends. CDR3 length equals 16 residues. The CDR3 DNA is TGTGCCAGCAGTTATGATGAGGGGGTCAATGGCTATGGCTACACCTTC. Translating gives CASSYDEGVNGYGYTF.

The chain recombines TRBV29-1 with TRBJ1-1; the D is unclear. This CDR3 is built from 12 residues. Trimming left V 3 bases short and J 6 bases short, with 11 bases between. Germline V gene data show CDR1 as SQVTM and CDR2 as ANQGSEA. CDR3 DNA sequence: TGCAGCGTTGAGACGGGTATCGCTGAAGCTTTCTTT. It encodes CSVETGIAEAFF.

CDR3: CASSFQSSYEQYV. The CDR3, as DNA: TGTGCCAGCAGCTTTCAGTCTTCCTACGAGCAGTACGTC. This sequence joins TRBV7-8 and TRBJ2-7; D is unresolved. This CDR3 is 13 amino acids long. Germline assignment: CDR1 SGHVS and CDR2 FQNEAQ. Between the trimmed V and J ends, which lost 3 bases and 1 base, there was a span of 7 bases.

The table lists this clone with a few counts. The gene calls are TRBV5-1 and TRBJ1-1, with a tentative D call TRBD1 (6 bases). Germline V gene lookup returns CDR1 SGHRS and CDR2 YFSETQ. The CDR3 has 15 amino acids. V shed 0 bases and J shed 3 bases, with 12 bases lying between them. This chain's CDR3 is CASSLGSQGYTEAFF. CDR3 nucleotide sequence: TGCGCCAGCAGCTTGGGATCCCAGGGGTACACTGAAGCTTTCTTT.

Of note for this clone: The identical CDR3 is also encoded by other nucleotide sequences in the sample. CDR3 DNA: TGTGCCAGCAGCTTAGACAGTAGCAATCAGCCCCAGCATTTT. Protein product: CASSLDSSNQPQHF. J is TRBJ1-5 and V is TRBV7-2; D unclear. The CDR3 runs 14 residues. Between the trimmed V and J ends, which lost 1 base and 0 bases, there was a span of 4 bases. Germline V gene lookup returns CDR1 SGHTA and CDR2 FQGNSA.

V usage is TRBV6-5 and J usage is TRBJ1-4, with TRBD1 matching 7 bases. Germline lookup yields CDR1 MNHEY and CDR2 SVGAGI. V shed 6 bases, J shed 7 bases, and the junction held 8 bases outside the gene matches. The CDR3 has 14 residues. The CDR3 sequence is CASRTTGVPEKLFF. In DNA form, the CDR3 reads TGTGCCAGCAGAACCACAGGGGTTCCTGAAAAACTGTTTTTT.

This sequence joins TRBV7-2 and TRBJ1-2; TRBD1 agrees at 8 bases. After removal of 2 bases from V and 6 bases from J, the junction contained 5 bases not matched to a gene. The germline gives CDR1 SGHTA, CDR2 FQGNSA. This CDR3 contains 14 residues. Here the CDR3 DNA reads TGTGCCAGCAGCTTACGGACAGGGAGGGATGGCTACACCTTC. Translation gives CASSLRTGRDGYTF.

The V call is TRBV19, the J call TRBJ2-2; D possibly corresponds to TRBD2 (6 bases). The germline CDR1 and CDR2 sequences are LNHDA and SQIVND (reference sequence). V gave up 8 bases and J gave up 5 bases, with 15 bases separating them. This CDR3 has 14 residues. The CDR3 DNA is TGTGCCAGTCTCCGGGACTTAAAAACCGGGGAGCTGTTTTTT. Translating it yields CASLRDLKTGELFF.

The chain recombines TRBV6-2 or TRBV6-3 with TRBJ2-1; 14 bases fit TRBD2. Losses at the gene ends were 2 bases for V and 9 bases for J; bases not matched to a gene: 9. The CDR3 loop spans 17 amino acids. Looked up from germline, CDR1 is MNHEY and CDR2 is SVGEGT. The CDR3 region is CASSYRPRLAGGVEQFF. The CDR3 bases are TGTGCCAGCAGTTACCGACCAAGACTAGCGGGAGGGGTTGAGCAGTTCTTC.

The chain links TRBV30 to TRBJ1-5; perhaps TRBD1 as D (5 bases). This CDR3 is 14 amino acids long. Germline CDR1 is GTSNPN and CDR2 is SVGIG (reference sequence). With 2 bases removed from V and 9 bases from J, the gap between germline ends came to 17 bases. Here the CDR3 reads CAWSPGGEGRPQHF. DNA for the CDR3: TGTGCCTGGAGTCCAGGAGGGGAGGGCCGGCCCCAGCATTTT.

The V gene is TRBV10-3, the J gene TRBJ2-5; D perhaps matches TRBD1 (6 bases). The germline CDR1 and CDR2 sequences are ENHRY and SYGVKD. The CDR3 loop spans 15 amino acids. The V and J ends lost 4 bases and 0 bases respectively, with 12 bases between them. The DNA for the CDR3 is TGTGCCATCAGTGCATTACCAGGGGACCAAGAGACCCAGTACTTC. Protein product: CAISALPGDQETQYF.

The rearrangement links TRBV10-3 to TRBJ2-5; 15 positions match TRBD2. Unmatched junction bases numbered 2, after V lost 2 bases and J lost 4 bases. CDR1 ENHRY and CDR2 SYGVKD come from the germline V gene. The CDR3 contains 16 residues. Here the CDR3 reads CAISEGLAGGGETQYF. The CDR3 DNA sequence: TGTGCCATCAGTGAGGGACTAGCGGGGGGGGGAGAGACCCAGTACTTC.

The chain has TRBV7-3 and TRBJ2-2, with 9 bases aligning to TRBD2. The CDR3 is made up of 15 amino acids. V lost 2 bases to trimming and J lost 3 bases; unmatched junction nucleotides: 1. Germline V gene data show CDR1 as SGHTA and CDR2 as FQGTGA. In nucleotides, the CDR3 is TGTGCCAGCAGCTTACTAGCGGGGTACACCGGGGAGCTGTTTTTT. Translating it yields CASSLLAGYTGELFF.

CDR3 bases: TGCGCCAGCAGCTTGGAAGGACAGGGGCGGGTCTACACCTTC. Protein product: CASSLEGQGRVYTF. The chain carries TRBV5-1 and TRBJ1-2; 9 positions agree with TRBD1. Germline loops: CDR1 SGHRS, CDR2 YFSETQ. The V and J ends lost 0 bases and 10 bases, in that order; junction bases with no gene match: 7. CDR3 length equals 14 residues.

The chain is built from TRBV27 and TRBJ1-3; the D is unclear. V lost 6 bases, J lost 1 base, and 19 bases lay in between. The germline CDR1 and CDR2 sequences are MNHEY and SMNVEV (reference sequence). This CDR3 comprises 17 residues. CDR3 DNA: TGTGCCAGCAGCCCACTAGGTCAGGCAATGTCTGGAAACACCATATATTTT. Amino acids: CASSPLGQAMSGNTIYF.

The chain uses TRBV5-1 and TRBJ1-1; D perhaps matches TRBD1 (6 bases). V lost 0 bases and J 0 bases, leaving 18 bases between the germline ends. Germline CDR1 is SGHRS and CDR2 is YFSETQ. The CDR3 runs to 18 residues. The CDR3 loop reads CASSLGVDRQRMNTEAFF. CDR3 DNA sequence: TGCGCCAGCAGCTTGGGGGTTGACAGGCAAAGAATGAACACTGAAGCTTTCTTT.

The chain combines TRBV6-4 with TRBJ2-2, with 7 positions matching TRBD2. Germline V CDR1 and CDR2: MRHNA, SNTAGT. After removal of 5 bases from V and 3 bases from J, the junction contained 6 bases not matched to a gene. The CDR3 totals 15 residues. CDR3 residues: CASSPRLADTGELFF. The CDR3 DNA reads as TGTGCCAGCAGTCCTCGACTAGCTGACACCGGGGAGCTGTTTTTT.

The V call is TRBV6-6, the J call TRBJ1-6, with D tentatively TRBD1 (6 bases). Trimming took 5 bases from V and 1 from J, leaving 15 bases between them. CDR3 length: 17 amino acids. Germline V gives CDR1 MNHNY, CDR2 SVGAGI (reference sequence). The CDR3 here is CASSREGERSYNSPLHF. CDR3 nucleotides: TGTGCCAGCAGTCGTGAGGGGGAGAGGTCCTATAATTCACCCCTCCACTTT.

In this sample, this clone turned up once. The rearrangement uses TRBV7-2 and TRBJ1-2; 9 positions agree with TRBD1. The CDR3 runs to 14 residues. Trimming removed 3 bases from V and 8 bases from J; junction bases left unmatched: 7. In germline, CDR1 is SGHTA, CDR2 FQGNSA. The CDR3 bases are TGTGCCAGCAGCTTGCTGGGACAGGGAGGGGGCTACACCTTC. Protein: CASSLLGQGGGYTF.